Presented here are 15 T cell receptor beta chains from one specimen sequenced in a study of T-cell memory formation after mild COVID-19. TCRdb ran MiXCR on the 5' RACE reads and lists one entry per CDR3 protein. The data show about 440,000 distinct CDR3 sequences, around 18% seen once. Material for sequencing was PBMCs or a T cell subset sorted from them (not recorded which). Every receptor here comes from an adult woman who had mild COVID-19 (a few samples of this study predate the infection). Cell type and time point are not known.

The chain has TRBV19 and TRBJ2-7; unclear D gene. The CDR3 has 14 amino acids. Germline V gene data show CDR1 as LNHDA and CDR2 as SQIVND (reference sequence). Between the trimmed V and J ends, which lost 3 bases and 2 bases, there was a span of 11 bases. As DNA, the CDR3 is TGTGCCAGTAGTATCGGCCGATTAACCTACGAGCAGTACTTC. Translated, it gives CASSIGRLTYEQYF. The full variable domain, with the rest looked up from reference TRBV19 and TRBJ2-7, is DGGITQSPKYLFRKEGQNVTLSCEQNLNHDAMYWYRQDPGQGLRLIYYSQIVNDFQKGDIAEGYSVSREKKESFPLTVTSAQKNPTAFYLCASSIGRLTYEQYFGPGTRLTVT.

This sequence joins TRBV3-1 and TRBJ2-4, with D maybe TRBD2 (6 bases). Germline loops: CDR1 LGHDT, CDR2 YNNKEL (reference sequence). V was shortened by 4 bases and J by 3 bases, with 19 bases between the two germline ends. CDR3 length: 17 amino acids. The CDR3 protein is CASSPFNFVGGKNIQYF. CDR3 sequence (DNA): TGTGCCAGCAGCCCCTTTAACTTTGTGGGGGGCAAAAACATTCAGTACTTC.

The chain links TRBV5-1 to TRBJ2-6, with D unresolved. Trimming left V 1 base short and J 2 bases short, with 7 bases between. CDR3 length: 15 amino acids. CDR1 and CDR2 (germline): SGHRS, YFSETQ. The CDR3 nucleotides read TGCGCCAGCAGCTTGAATCTAGCTGGGGCCAACGTCCTGACTTTC. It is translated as CASSLNLAGANVLTF.

CDR3 sequence (DNA): TGCGCCAGCAGCTCCCTTTTCTCACAGAACTCCTACGAGCAGTACTTC. Translated: CASSSLFSQNSYEQYF. The chain carries TRBV5-1 and TRBJ2-7; D is uncertain. CDR3 length equals 16 residues. Germline CDR1 and CDR2: SGHRS and YFSETQ. Trimming shortened V by 3 bases and J by 0 bases, and 16 bases separated the two germline ends. Complete variable domain (other parts from reference TRBV5-1 and TRBJ2-7): KAGVTQTPRYLIKTRGQQVTLSCSPISGHRSVSWYQQTPGQGLQFLFEYFSETQRNKGNFPGRFSGRQFSNSRSEMNVSTLELGDSALYLCASSSLFSQNSYEQYFGPGTRLTVT.

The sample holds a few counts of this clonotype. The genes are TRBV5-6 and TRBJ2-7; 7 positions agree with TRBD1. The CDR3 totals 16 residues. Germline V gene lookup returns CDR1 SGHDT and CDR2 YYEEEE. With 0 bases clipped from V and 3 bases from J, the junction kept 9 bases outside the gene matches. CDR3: CASSLGTGATFYEQYF. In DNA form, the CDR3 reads TGTGCCAGCAGCTTGGGGACAGGTGCCACCTTCTACGAGCAGTACTTC.

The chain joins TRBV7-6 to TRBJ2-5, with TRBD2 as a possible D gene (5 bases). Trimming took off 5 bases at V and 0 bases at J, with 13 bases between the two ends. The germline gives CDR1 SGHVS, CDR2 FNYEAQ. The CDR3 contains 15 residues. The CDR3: CASSPIGEYQETQYF. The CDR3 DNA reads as TGTGCCAGCAGCCCAATCGGGGAGTACCAAGAGACCCAGTACTTC.

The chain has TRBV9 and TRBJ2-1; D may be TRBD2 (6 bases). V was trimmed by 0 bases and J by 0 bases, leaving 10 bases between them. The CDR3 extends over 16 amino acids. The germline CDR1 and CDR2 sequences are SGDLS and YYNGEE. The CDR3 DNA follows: TGTGCCAGCAGCGTAGACGAGACTAGCTCCTACAATGAGCAGTTCTTC. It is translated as CASSVDETSSYNEQFF.

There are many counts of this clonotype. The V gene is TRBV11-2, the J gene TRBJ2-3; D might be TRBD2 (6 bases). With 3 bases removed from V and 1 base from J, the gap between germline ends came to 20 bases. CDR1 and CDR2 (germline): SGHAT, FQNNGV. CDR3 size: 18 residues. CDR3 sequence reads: CASSFYLWSGGGTDTQYF. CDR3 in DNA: TGTGCCAGCAGCTTCTACTTATGGTCCGGCGGGGGCACAGATACGCAGTATTTT. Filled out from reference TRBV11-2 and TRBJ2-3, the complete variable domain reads EAGVAQSPRYKIIEKRQSVAFWCNPISGHATLYWYQQILGQGPKLLIQFQNNGVVDDSQLPKDRFSAERLKGVDSTLKIQPAKLEDSAVYLCASSFYLWSGGGTDTQYFGPGTRLTVL.

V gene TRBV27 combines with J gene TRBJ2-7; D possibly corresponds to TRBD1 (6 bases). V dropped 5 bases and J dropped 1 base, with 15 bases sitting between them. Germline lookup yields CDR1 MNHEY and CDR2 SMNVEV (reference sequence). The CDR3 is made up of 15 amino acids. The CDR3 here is CASSTNRVGSYEQYF. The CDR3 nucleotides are TGTGCCAGCAGTACCAACAGGGTTGGGTCCTACGAGCAGTACTTC.

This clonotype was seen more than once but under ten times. This CDR3 is CATSREIGTSGRGYYNEQFF. The CDR3 DNA reads as TGTGCCACCAGCAGAGAGATAGGGACTAGCGGGAGAGGCTACTACAATGAGCAGTTCTTC. The chain combines TRBV15 with TRBJ2-1; 14 nucleotides line up with TRBD2. Germline assignment: CDR1 LNHNV and CDR2 YYDKDF (reference sequence). J was trimmed by 3 bases and V by 0 bases; bases with no gene match: 10. This CDR3 is built from 20 residues.

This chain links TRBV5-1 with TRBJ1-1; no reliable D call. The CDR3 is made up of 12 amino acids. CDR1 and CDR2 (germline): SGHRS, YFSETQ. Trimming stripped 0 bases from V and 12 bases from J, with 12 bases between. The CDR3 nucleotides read TGCGCCAGCAGCTTGGATCTTGGAACGACTTTCTTT. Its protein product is CASSLDLGTTFF.

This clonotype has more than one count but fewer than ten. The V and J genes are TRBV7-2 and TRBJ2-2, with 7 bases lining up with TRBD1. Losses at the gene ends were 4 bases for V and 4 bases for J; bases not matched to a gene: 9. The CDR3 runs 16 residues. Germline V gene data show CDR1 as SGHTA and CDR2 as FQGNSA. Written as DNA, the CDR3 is TGTGCCAGCAGCTCTGGTGGGACAGCTCTCACCGGGGAGCTGTTTTTT. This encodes CASSSGGTALTGELFF.

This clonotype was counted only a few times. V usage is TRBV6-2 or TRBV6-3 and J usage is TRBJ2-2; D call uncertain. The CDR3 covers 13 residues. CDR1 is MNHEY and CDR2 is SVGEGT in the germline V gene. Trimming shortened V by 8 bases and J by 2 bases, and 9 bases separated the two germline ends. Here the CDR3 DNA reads TGTGCCAGCGCGGTACTTAACACCGGGGAGCTGTTTTTT. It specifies CASAVLNTGELFF.

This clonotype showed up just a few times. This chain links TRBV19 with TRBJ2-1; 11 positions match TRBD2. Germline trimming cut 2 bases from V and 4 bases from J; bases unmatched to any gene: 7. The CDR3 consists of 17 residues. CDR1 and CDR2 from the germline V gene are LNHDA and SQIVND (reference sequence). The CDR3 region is CASSISRGLAAYNEQFF. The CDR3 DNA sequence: TGTGCCAGTAGTATATCTCGGGGACTAGCGGCATACAATGAGCAGTTCTTC.

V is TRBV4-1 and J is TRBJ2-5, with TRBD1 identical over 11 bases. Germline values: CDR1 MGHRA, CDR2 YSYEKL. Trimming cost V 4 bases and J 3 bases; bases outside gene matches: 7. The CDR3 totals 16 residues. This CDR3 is CASSLSGQGAEETQYF. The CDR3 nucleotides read TGCGCCAGCAGCCTTTCCGGACAGGGGGCTGAAGAGACCCAGTACTTC.